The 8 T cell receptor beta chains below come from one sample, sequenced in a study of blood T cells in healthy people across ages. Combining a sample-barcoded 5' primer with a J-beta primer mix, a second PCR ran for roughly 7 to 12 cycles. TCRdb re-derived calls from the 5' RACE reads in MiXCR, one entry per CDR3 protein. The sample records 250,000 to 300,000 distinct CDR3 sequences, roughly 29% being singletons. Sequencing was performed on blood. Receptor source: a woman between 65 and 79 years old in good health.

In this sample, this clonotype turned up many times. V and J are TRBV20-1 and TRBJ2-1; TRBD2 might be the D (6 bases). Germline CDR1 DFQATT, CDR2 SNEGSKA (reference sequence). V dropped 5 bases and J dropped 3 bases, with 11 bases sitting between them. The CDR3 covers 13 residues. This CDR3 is CSALTGLYNEQFF. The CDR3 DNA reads TGCAGTGCTTTAACGGGACTCTACAATGAGCAGTTCTTC.

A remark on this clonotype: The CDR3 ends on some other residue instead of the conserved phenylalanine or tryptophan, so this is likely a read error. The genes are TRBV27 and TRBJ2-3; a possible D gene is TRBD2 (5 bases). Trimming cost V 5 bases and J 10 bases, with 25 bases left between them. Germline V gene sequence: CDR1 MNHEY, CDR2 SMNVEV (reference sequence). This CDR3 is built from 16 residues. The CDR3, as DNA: TGTGCCAGCAGTCCCCAAGCCCTTACTATAGCGAAACCGCAGTATTAT. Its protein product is CASSPQALTIAKPQYY.

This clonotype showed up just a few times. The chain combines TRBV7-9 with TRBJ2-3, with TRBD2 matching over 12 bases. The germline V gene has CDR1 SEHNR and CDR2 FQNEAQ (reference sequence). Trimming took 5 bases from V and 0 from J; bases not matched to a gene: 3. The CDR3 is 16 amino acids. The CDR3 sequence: CASSRGTSGSTDTQYF. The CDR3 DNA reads TGTGCCAGCAGCCGTGGGACTAGCGGGAGCACAGATACGCAGTATTTT.

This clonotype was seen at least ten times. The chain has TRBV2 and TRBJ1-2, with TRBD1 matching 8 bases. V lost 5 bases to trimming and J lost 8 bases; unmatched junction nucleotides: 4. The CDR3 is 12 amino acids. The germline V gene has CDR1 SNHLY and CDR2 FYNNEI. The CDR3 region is CASSQGARGYTF. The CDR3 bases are TGTGCCAGCAGTCAGGGGGCGCGAGGCTACACCTTC.

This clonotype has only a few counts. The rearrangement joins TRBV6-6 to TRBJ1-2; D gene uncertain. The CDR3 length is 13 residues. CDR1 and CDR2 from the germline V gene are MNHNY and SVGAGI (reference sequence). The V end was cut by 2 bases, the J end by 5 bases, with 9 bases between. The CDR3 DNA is TGTGCCAGCAGTTACGAAGGGTCGTATGGCTACACCTTC. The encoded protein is CASSYEGSYGYTF.

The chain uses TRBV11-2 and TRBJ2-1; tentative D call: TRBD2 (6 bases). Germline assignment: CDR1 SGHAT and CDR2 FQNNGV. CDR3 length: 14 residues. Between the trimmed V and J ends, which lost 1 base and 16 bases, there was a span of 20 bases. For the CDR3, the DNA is TGTGCCAGCAGCTTAGGACTAGGTAGTTCGCTGGGCTTCTTC. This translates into CASSLGLGSSLGFF.

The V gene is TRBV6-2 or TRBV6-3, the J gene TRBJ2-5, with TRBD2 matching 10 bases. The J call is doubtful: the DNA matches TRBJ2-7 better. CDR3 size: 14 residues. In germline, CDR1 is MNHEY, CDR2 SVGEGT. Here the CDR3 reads CASSYGTSAYEQYF. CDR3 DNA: TGTGCCAGCAGTTACGGGACTAGCGCCTACGAGCAGTACTTC.

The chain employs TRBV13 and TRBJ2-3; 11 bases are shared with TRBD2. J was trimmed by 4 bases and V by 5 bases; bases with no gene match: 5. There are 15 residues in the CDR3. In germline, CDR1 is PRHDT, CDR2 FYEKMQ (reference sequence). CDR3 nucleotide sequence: TGTGCCAGCAGCCCTAGCGGGGGGCGCCCAGATACGCAGTATTTT. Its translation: CASSPSGGRPDTQYF.